One and the same sample provided the 2 T cell receptor beta chains below, sequenced in a study of naive and memory T cell subsets. An equimolar mix of two oligonucleotides served as the beta constant-region primer for TRBC1 and TRBC2. TCRdb passed the UMI-ligation and nested PCR reads through MiXCR, listing each CDR3 protein once. The sample has about 150,000 distinct CDR3 sequences, about a sixth seen once; the top ten hold approximately 0.15%. The sample taken for sequencing was naive CD4+ T cells from blood. Source of these receptors: a human donor in good health.

The V gene is TRBV18, the J gene TRBJ2-7, with D perhaps TRBD1 or TRBD2 (5 bases each). Germline values: CDR1 KGHSH, CDR2 LQKENI. V was trimmed by 7 bases and J by 2 bases, leaving 30 bases between them. The CDR3 contains 19 residues. The CDR3 DNA sequence: TGTGCCAGCTTGCCGGGGCGACTTCTATCCCAGGTCCTCACCTACGAGCAGTACTTC. Its protein product is CASLPGRLLSQVLTYEQYF.

The J gene is TRBJ2-2, the V gene TRBV4-2; the D is unclear. Germline assignment: CDR1 LGHNA and CDR2 YNFKEQ. The ends were cut back, 0 bases at V and 2 bases at J, with 19 bases in the middle. The length of the CDR3 is 19 residues. The CDR3 DNA is TGTGCCAGCAGCCAAGATCGCCTTCGGTGGCTAACAAACACCGGGGAGCTGTTTTTT. It codes for CASSQDRLRWLTNTGELFF.